This TCR beta chain was documented in a study of control samples from healthy donors and cancer patients. Clones were read by immunoSEQ multiplex PCR, and TCRdb kept only the in-frame ones, dropping some. The sample shows around 250,000 clones, around 79% of them seen only once. Germline CDR1 is SGHNT and CDR2 is YYREEE (reference sequence). The CDR3 runs to 14 residues. V was clipped by 4 bases and J by 3 bases; unmatched bases: 4. This chain links TRBV5-4 with TRBJ2-7; TRBD1 agrees at 10 bases. The TCR was taken from a woman in her sixties with lung cancer. The sample was PBMCs. CDR3 loop: CASSAGQGDYEQYF. The CDR3 bases are TGTGCCAGCAGCGCTGGACAGGGGGACTACGAGCAGTACTTC.